This T cell receptor (beta chain) was sequenced during a study of blood T cell repertoires in COVID-19. Study background: Sites in the United States, Italy and Spain provided acute and convalescent COVID-19 samples. T cells, B-cell-depleted T cells, or PBMCs supplied cDNA or gDNA.

Participant ages covered about 18 to 89 years across approximately 25 US areas. This CDR3 region has 15 residues. Germline CDR1 SEHNR, CDR2 FQNEAQ (reference sequence). Trimming pared 2 bases from V and 0 bases from J, leaving 8 bases between. In the original workflow: Counts of nucleated cells, estimated from reference gene primer amplification, were obtained. Using immunoSEQ multiplex PCR, the repertoire was profiled, and TCRdb retains in-frame clones only, with some absent. The V and J calls and the clone size are those of that table, but D and trimming were determined from the DNA. The sample has about 300,000 clones; roughly 90% are singletons.

The J gene is TRBJ1-3, the V gene TRBV7-9; D ambiguous. This TCR was recovered from a woman under 30 with acute COVID-19. Material: PBMCs or T cells enriched from blood (not recorded which). CDR3 amino acids: CASSLSQYSGNTIYF. In DNA, the CDR3 is TGTGCCAGCAGCTTATCACAGTACTCTGGAAACACCATATATTTT. Full variable domain (missing parts from reference TRBV7-9 and TRBJ1-3): DTGVSQNPRHKITKRGQNVTFRCDPISEHNRLYWYRQTLGQGPEFLTYFQNEAQLEKSRLLSDRFSAERPKGSFSTLEIQRTEQGDSAMYLCASSLSQYSGNTIYFGEGSWLTVV.